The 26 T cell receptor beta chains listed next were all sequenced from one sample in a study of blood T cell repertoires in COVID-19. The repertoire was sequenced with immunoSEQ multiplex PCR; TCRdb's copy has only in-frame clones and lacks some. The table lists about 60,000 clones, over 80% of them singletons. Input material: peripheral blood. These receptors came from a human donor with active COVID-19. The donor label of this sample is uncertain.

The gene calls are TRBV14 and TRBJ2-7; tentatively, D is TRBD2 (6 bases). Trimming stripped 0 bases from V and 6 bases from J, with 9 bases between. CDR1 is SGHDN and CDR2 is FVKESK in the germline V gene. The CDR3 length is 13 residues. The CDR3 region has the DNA TGTGCCAGCAGCCAAGATTGGAGGGTCGAGCAGTACTTC. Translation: CASSQDWRVEQYF.

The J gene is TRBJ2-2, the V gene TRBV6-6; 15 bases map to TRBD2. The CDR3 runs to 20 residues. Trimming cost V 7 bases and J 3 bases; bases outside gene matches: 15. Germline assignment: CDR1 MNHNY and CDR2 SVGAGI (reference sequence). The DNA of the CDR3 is TGTGCCAGCATTCGAGGGGCCGGGACTAGCGGGGGGACCTACACCGGGGAGCTGTTTTTT. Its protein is CASIRGAGTSGGTYTGELFF.

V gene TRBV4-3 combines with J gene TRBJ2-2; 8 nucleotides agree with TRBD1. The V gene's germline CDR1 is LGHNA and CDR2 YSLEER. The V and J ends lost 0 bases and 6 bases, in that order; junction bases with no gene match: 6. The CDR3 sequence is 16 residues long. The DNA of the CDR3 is TGCGCCAGCAGCCAAGAATTACAGGGGGAGGCCGGGGAGCTGTTTTTT. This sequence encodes CASSQELQGEAGELFF.

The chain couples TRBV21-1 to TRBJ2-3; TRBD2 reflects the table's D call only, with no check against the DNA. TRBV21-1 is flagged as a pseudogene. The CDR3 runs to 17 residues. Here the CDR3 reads CASSIGLAGPFTDTQYF. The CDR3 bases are TGTGCCAGCAGCATCGGACTAGCGGGCCCCTTCACAGATACGCAGTATTTT.

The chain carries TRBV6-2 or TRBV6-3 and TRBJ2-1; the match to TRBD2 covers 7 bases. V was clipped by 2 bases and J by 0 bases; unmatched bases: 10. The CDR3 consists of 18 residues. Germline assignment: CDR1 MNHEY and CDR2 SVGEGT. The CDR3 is CASSYPRLALSSYNEQFF. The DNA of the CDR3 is TGTGCCAGCAGTTACCCCCGACTAGCCTTGAGCTCCTACAATGAGCAGTTCTTC.

As DNA, the CDR3 is TGTGCCAGCAGCCCCGGGACTAGGGGCGGGGAGCTGTTTTTT. Translating gives CASSPGTRGGELFF. The chain combines TRBV9 with TRBJ2-2, with 8 positions matching TRBD2. Germline CDR1 SGDLS, CDR2 YYNGEE. Trimming removed 4 bases from V and 7 bases from J; junction bases left unmatched: 6. This CDR3 comprises 14 residues.

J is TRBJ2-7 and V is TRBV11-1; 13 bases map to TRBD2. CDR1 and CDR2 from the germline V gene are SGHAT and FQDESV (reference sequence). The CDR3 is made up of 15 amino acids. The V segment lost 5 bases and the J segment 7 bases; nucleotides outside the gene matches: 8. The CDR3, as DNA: TGTGCCAGCAGCGGCGGACTAGCGGGAGTTCGGGAGCAGTACTTC. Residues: CASSGGLAGVREQYF.

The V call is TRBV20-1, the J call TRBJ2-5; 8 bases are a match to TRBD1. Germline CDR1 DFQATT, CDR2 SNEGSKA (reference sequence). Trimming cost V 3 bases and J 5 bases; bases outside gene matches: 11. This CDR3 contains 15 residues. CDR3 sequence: CSASRGDRQAETQYF. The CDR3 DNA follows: TGCAGTGCTAGTCGAGGGGACAGGCAGGCGGAGACCCAGTACTTC.

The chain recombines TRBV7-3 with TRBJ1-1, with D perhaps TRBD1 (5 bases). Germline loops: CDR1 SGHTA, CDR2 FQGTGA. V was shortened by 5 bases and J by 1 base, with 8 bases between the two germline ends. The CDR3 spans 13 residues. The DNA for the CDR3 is TGTGCCAGCAGCGTCGGACAGAACACTGAAGCTTTCTTT. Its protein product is CASSVGQNTEAFF.

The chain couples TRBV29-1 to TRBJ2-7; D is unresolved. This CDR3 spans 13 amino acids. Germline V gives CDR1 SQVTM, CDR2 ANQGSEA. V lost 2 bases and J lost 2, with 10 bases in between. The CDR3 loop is CSVELAMTYEQYF. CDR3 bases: TGCAGCGTTGAATTAGCCATGACCTACGAGCAGTACTTC.

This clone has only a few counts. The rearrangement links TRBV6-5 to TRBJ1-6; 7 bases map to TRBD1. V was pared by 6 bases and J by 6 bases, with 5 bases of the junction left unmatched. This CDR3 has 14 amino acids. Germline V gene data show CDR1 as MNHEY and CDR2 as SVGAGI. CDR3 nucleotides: TGTGCCAGCAGACAAGGACAGGTTAATTCACCCCTCCACTTT. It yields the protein CASRQGQVNSPLHF.

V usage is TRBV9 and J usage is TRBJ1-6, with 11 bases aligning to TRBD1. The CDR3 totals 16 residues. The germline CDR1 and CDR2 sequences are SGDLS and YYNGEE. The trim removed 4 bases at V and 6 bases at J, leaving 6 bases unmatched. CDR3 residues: CASSPRDRGINSPLHF. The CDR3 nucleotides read TGTGCCAGCAGCCCCCGGGACAGGGGGATTAATTCACCCCTCCACTTT. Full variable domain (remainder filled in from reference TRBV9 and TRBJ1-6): DSGVTQTPKHLITATGQRVTLRCSPRSGDLSVYWYQQSLDQGLQFLIQYYNGEERAKGNILERFSAQQFPDLHSELNLSSLELGDSALYFCASSPRDRGINSPLHFGNGTRLTVT.

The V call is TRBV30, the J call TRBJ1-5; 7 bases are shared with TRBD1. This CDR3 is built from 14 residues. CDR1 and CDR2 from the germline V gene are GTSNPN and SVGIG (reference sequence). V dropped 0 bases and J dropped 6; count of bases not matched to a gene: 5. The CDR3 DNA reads TGTGCCTGGAGTGTAGGGGGCCGGGGTCAGCCCCAGCATTTT. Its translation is CAWSVGGRGQPQHF.

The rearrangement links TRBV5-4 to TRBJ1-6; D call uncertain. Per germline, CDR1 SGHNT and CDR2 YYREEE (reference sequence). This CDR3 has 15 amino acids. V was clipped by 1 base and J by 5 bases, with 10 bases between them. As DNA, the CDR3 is TGTGCCAGCAGCTTGCAAGGGAGGAATAATTCACCCCTCCACTTT. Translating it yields CASSLQGRNNSPLHF. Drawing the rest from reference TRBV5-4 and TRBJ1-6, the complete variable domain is ETGVTQSPTHLIKTRGQQVTLRCSSQSGHNTVSWYQQALGQGPQFIFQYYREEENGRGNFPPRFSGLQFPNYSSELNVNALELDDSALYLCASSLQGRNNSPLHFGNGTRLTVT.

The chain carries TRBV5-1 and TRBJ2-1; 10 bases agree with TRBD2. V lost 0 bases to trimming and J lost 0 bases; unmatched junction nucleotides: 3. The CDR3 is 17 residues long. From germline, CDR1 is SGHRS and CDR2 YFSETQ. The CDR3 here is CASSLVPSGSSYNEQFF. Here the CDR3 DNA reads TGCGCCAGCAGCTTGGTGCCTAGCGGGAGCTCCTACAATGAGCAGTTCTTC.

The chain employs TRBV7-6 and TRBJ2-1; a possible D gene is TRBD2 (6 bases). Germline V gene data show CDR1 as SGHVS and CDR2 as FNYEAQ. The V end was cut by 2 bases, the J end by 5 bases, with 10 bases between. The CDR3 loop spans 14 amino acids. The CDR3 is CASSLTLANNEQFF. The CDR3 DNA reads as TGTGCCAGCAGCTTAACTCTAGCGAACAATGAGCAGTTCTTC.

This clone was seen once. The CDR3 is CASSFLGVTNEKLFF. Written as DNA, the CDR3 is TGTGCCAGCAGCTTCCTCGGGGTGACTAATGAAAAACTGTTTTTT. The rearrangement uses TRBV5-6 and TRBJ1-4; D unresolved. V lost 2 bases, J lost 2 bases, and 10 bases lay in between. Germline loops: CDR1 SGHDT, CDR2 YYEEEE. The CDR3 spans 15 residues.

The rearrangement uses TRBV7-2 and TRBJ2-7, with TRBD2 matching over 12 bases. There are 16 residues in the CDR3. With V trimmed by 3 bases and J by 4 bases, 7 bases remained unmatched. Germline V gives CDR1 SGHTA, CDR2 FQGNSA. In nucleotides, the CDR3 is TGTGCCAGCAGCTTCTCGACTAGCGGGGGTCGGTACGAGCAGTACTTC. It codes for CASSFSTSGGRYEQYF.

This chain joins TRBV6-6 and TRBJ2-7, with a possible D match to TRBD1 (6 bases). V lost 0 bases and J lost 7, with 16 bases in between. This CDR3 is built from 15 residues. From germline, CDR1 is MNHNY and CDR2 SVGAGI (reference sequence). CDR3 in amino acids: CASSYSDSEVGEQYF. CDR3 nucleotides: TGTGCCAGCAGTTACTCGGACAGTGAAGTAGGGGAGCAGTACTTC.

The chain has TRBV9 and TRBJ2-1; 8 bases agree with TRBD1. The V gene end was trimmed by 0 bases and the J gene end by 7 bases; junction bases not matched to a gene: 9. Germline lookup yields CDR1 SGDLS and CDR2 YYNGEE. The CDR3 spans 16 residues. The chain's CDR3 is CASSVDDRGYQNEQFF. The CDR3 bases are TGTGCCAGCAGCGTAGACGACAGGGGCTACCAAAATGAGCAGTTCTTC. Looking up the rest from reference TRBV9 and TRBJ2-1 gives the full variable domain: DSGVTQTPKHLITATGQRVTLRCSPRSGDLSVYWYQQSLDQGLQFLIQYYNGEERAKGNILERFSAQQFPDLHSELNLSSLELGDSALYFCASSVDDRGYQNEQFFGPGTRLTVL.

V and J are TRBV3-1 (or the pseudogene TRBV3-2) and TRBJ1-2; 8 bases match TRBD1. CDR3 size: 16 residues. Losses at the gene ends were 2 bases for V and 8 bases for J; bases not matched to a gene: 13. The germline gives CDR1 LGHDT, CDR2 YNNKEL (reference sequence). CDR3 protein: CASSQRSGGASEGYTF. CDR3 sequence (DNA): TGTGCCAGCAGCCAAAGATCAGGGGGCGCTTCTGAGGGCTACACCTTC.

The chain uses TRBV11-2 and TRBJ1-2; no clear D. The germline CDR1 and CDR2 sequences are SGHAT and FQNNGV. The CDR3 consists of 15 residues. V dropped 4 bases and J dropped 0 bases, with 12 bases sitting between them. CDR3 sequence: CASSWNRAPNYGYTF. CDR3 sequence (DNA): TGTGCCAGCAGCTGGAACAGAGCCCCTAACTATGGCTACACCTTC.

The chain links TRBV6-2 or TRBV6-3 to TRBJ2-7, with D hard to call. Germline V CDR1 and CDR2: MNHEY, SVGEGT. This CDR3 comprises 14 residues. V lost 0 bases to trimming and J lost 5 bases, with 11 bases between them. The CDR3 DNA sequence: TGTGCCAGCAGTTACTCTGCTTCTATGGACGAGCAGTACTTC. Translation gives CASSYSASMDEQYF.

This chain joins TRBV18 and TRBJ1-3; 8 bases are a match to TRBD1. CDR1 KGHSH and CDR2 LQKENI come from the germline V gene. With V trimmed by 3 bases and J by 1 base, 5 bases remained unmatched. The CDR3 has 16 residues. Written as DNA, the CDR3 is TGTGCCAGCTCACCTGATCGGACAGGGTCTGGAAACACCATATATTTT. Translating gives CASSPDRTGSGNTIYF.

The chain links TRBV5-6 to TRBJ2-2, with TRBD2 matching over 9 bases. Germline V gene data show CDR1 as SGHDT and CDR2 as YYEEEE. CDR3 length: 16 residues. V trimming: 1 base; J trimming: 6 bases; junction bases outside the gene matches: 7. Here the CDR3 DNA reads TGTGCCAGCAGCTTGTTAGGACTAGCGTCTCCCGGGGAGCTGTTTTTT. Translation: CASSLLGLASPGELFF.

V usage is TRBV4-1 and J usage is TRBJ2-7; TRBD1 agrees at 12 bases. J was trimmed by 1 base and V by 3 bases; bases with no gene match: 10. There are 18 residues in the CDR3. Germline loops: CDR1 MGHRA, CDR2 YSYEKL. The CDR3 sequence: CASSQGQGARIGSYEQYF. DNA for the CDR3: TGCGCCAGCAGCCAGGGACAGGGGGCGCGAATTGGTTCCTACGAGCAGTACTTC.